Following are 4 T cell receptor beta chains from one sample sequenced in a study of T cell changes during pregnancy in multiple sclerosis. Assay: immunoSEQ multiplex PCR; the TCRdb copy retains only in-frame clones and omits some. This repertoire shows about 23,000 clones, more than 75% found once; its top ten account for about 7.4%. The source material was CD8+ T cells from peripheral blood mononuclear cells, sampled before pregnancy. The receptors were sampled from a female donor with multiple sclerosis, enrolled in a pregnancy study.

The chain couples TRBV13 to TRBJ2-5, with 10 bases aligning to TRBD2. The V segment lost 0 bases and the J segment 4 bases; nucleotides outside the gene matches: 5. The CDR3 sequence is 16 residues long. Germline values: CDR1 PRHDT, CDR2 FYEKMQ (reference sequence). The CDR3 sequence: CASSLGPSGSAETQYF. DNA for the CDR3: TGTGCCAGCAGCTTAGGTCCTAGCGGGAGCGCAGAGACCCAGTACTTC. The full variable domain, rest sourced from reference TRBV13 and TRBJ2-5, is AAGVIQSPRHLIKEKRETATLKCYPIPRHDTVYWYQQGPGQDPQFLISFYEKMQSDKGSIPDRFSAQQFSDYHSELNMSSLELGDSALYFCASSLGPSGSAETQYFGPGTRLLVL.

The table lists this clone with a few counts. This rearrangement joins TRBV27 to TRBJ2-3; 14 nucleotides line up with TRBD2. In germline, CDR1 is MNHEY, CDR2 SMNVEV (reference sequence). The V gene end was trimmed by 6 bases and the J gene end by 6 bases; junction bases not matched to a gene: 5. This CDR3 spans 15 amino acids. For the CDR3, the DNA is TGTGCCAGCAGGACTAGCGGGAGGGCCGGCGATACGCAGTATTTT. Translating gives CASRTSGRAGDTQYF.

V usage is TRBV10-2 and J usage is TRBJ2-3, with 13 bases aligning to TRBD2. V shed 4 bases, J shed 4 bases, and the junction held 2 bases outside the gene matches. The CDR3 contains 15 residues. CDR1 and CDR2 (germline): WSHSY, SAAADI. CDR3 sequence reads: CASSGTSGSADTQYF. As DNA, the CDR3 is TGCGCCAGCAGTGGGACTAGCGGGAGCGCAGATACGCAGTATTTT.

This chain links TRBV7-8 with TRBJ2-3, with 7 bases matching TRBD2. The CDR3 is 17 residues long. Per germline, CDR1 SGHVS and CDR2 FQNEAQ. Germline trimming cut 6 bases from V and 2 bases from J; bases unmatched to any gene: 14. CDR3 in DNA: TGTGCCAGCAGTACCCGCGGGCTAGCGGAGCTCACAGATACGCAGTATTTT. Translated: CASSTRGLAELTDTQYF.